Below are 27 T cell receptor beta chains sequenced from a single sample in a study of radiation and T cells in renal cell carcinoma (dated by TCRdb to about 2020). Receptor libraries were prepared by the immunoSEQ multiplex PCR assay. The immuneACCESS repertoire file appears here via TCRdb, limited to in-frame rearrangements. These files lack a portion of the clones; in checked studies, under half of the deficit traces to unresolved V genes, and the cause of the others is not known. The sample table lists about 130,000 clones, roughly four fifths of them with a count of one. The leading ten clones occupy approximately 3% of the sample. The intended sense of this specimen's time point label: baseline pretreatment blood. The treatment or condition label here, explained by the study, means: 15 Gy SBRT to primary tumor, nephrectomy 4 weeks later. The source material was blood, sampled from a patient whose treatment included radiotherapy and nephrectomy. Receptors were obtained from a woman aged 60-70 years with renal cell carcinoma.

The count of this clone is one. The chain links TRBV7-2 to TRBJ1-2, with a weak D call TRBD1 (5 bases). This CDR3 is 15 amino acids long. Trimming left V 5 bases short and J 0 bases short, with 13 bases between. The V gene's germline CDR1 is SGHTA and CDR2 FQGNSA. This chain's CDR3 is CASSAGGVANYGYTF. The CDR3 bases are TGTGCCAGCAGCGCGGGGGGGGTTGCTAACTATGGCTACACCTTC.

This chain joins TRBV6-1 and TRBJ2-7; either TRBD1 or TRBD2 may fit D (5 bases each). The CDR3 totals 14 residues. Germline V gene data show CDR1 as MNHNS and CDR2 as SASEGT. The V end was cut by 4 bases, the J end by 0 bases, with 10 bases between. The CDR3 region is CASSVRDGSYEQYF. The CDR3 DNA is TGTGCCAGCAGTGTCCGGGACGGCTCCTACGAGCAGTACTTC.

The chain joins TRBV7-9 to TRBJ2-1; 7 bases are a match to TRBD1. The CDR3 extends over 13 amino acids. Germline V lookup: CDR1 SEHNR, CDR2 FQNEAQ (reference sequence). J lost 5 bases, V lost 2 bases, and 0 bases had no gene match. The CDR3 DNA sequence: TGTGCCAGCAGCTTAACAGGGGACAATGAGCAGTTCTTC. Residues: CASSLTGDNEQFF. Variable domain in full (rest from reference TRBV7-9 and TRBJ2-1): DTGVSQNPRHKITKRGQNVTFRCDPISEHNRLYWYRQTLGQGPEFLTYFQNEAQLEKSRLLSDRFSAERPKGSFSTLEIQRTEQGDSAMYLCASSLTGDNEQFFGPGTRLTVL.

The genes are TRBV27 and TRBJ2-3; D call uncertain. Germline CDR1 MNHEY, CDR2 SMNVEV (reference sequence). The V end lost 7 bases, the J end lost 1 base, and 15 bases lay between the germline ends. The CDR3 totals 15 residues. CDR3 region: CASMPWASGTDTQYF. The CDR3 DNA sequence: TGTGCCAGCATGCCCTGGGCCTCCGGCACAGATACGCAGTATTTT.

Notes on this clone: Distinct nucleotide sequences in the sample also encode this CDR3. The V call is TRBV6-5, the J call TRBJ2-1; D is undetermined. Germline CDR1 reads MNHEY; CDR2 reads SVGAGI. The CDR3 contains 11 residues. The V gene lost 6 bases and the J gene lost 4 bases, with 4 bases spanning the gap. This CDR3 is CASSRYNEQFF. CDR3 sequence (DNA): TGTGCCAGCAGCAGATACAATGAGCAGTTCTTC.

The chain links TRBV5-8 to TRBJ2-7, with 7 bases matching TRBD2. The CDR3 extends over 15 amino acids. The trim removed 3 bases at V and 0 bases at J, leaving 6 bases unmatched. The germline gives CDR1 SGHTS, CDR2 YDEGEE. The CDR3 sequence is CASSSQRGYSYEQYF. In DNA, the CDR3 is TGTGCCAGCAGCTCACAGCGGGGATACTCCTACGAGCAGTACTTC.

This chain uses TRBV28 with TRBJ1-2, with TRBD1 identical over 7 bases. V shed 3 bases, J shed 4 bases, and the junction held 5 bases outside the gene matches. The CDR3 sequence is 14 residues long. The germline gives CDR1 MDHEN, CDR2 SYDVKM. The DNA of the CDR3 is TGTGCCAGCAGTTTGAGACAGGGTATCTATGGCTACACCTTC. Translation: CASSLRQGIYGYTF.

This clone was found once. V gene TRBV7-9 combines with J gene TRBJ2-3; 10 positions match TRBD2. The CDR3 consists of 14 residues. CDR1 is SEHNR and CDR2 is FQNEAQ in the germline V gene (reference sequence). With 7 bases clipped from V and 3 bases from J, the junction kept 4 bases outside the gene matches. Written as DNA, the CDR3 is TGTGCCAGCATAACTAGCGGGGTTACAGATACGCAGTATTTT. Translated, it gives CASITSGVTDTQYF.

This chain links TRBV19 with TRBJ1-5, with D unclear. The CDR3 has 13 amino acids. V lost 3 bases and J lost 5, with 8 bases in between. The germline V gene encodes CDR1 LNHDA and CDR2 SQIVND (reference sequence). CDR3 amino acids: CASSIPPHQPQHF. The DNA of the CDR3 is TGTGCCAGTAGTATTCCCCCTCATCAGCCCCAGCATTTT.

V usage is TRBV6-5 and J usage is TRBJ1-1; D possibly corresponds to TRBD1 (5 bases). V lost 5 bases and J lost 4, with 8 bases in between. The CDR3 has 12 amino acids. Germline lookup yields CDR1 MNHEY and CDR2 SVGAGI. This CDR3 is CASSRDVTEAFF. DNA of the CDR3: TGTGCCAGCAGTAGGGACGTCACTGAAGCTTTCTTT.

V is TRBV2 and J is TRBJ2-3; D gene uncertain. V lost 5 bases and J lost 3, with 6 bases in between. The CDR3 is 12 residues long. The V gene's germline CDR1 is SNHLY and CDR2 FYNNEI. In DNA, the CDR3 is TGTGCCAGCAGTTATGTTACAGATACGCAGTATTTT. Its protein product is CASSYVTDTQYF.

The chain is built from TRBV10-3 and TRBJ1-3; 7 bases align to TRBD1. Germline assignment: CDR1 ENHRY and CDR2 SYGVKD. The CDR3 spans 15 residues. Trimming removed 4 bases from V and 3 bases from J; junction bases left unmatched: 6. The CDR3 sequence is CAISGGQRLGNTIYF. The CDR3 DNA reads as TGTGCCATCAGTGGGGGACAGAGGCTTGGAAACACCATATATTTT.

This clone was observed once. The rearrangement uses TRBV5-6 and TRBJ2-7, with 7 nucleotides matching TRBD1. Germline V gene sequence: CDR1 SGHDT, CDR2 YYEEEE. The CDR3 covers 13 residues. Germline trimming cut 2 bases from V and 2 bases from J; bases unmatched to any gene: 1. CDR3 nucleotides: TGTGCCAGCAGCTTCGGGACAGCCTACGAGCAGTACTTC. Residues: CASSFGTAYEQYF.

J is TRBJ1-5 and V is TRBV6-6; the D gene is possibly TRBD1 (5 bases). The CDR3 has 15 residues. Between the trimmed V and J ends, which lost 8 bases and 0 bases, there was a span of 14 bases. Looked up from germline, CDR1 is MNHNY and CDR2 is SVGAGI (reference sequence). The DNA of the CDR3 is TGTGCCAGCGCTGACAGTTACGATAGCAATCAGCCCCAGCATTTT. Amino acid sequence: CASADSYDSNQPQHF.

In regard to this clone: The junction does not match germline at one end; this may be a read error. The gene calls are TRBV5-6 and TRBJ2-7, with D unresolved. The CDR3 extends over 11 amino acids. Germline CDR1 and CDR2: SGHDT and YYEEEE. CDR3 amino acids: CASSLGQTRDF. CDR3 nucleotide sequence: TGTGCCAGCAGCTTGGGGCAGACAAGGGACTTC. Full variable domain (outside the CDR3, taken from reference TRBV5-6 and TRBJ2-7): DAGVTQSPTHLIKTRGQQVTLRCSPKSGHDTVSWYQQALGQGPQFIFQYYEEEERQRGNFPDRFSGHQFPNYSSELNVNALLLGDSALYLCASSLGQTRDFGPGTRLTVT.

The chain carries TRBV15 and TRBJ1-2; D is unclear. Trimming took 0 bases from V and 8 from J, leaving 7 bases between them. The CDR3 runs 12 residues. Germline-derived CDR1 and CDR2 are LNHNV and YYDKDF (reference sequence). The CDR3 sequence: CATSREIGGYTF. The CDR3, as DNA: TGTGCCACCAGCAGAGAGATCGGGGGCTACACCTTC.

This clone appeared a few times. The genes are TRBV5-1 and TRBJ2-3, with D uncertain. The germline gives CDR1 SGHRS, CDR2 YFSETQ. V was clipped by 1 base and J by 4 bases, with 10 bases between them. The CDR3 runs 14 residues. The CDR3 nucleotides are TGCGCCAGCAGCTTGACTCCACCTCCAGATACGCAGTATTTT. Protein product: CASSLTPPPDTQYF.

J is TRBJ2-1 and V is TRBV4-1, with 11 bases lining up with TRBD2. With 5 bases clipped from V and 4 bases from J, the junction kept 7 bases outside the gene matches. Germline lookup yields CDR1 MGHRA and CDR2 YSYEKL. This CDR3 has 16 residues. The CDR3 sequence is CASSYSGRAEYNEQFF. The CDR3 DNA reads TGCGCCAGCAGCTATAGCGGGAGGGCCGAATACAATGAGCAGTTCTTC.

The chain carries TRBV4-3 and TRBJ1-4; D uncertain. V gave up 0 bases and J gave up 3 bases, with 8 bases separating them. The CDR3 loop spans 15 amino acids. Germline CDR1 LGHNA, CDR2 YSLEER. CDR3 loop: CASSQDFQANEKLFF. In DNA form, the CDR3 reads TGCGCCAGCAGCCAAGATTTCCAGGCTAATGAAAAACTGTTTTTT.

This clone was detected a few times. V is TRBV19 and J is TRBJ1-6; a possible D gene is TRBD1 (6 bases). The ends were cut back, 5 bases at V and 3 bases at J, with 14 bases in the middle. This CDR3 has 16 residues. Germline lookup yields CDR1 LNHDA and CDR2 SQIVND (reference sequence). Here the CDR3 DNA reads TGTGCCAGTAGTCCTCAAAGACAGGACTATAATTCACCCCTCCACTTT. Amino acids: CASSPQRQDYNSPLHF. Based on the CDR3 plus reference TRBV19 and TRBJ1-6, the full variable domain is DGGITQSPKYLFRKEGQNVTLSCEQNLNHDAMYWYRQDPGQGLRLIYYSQIVNDFQKGDIAEGYSVSREKKESFPLTVTSAQKNPTAFYLCASSPQRQDYNSPLHFGNGTRLTVT.

This clone was seen a single time. This sequence joins TRBV6-1 and TRBJ2-7; 10 nucleotides agree with TRBD1. Trimming removed 3 bases from V and 7 bases from J; junction bases left unmatched: 3. Germline CDR1 MNHNS, CDR2 SASEGT. This CDR3 contains 13 residues. The CDR3: CASSDDRGREQYF. The CDR3 DNA follows: TGTGCCAGCAGTGACGACAGGGGGCGGGAGCAGTACTTC.

This chain uses TRBV5-4 with TRBJ2-5, with D perhaps matching TRBD1 (5 bases). CDR3 length: 12 amino acids. Trimming left V 10 bases short and J 4 bases short, with 14 bases between. Germline-derived CDR1 and CDR2 are SGHNT and YYREEE (reference sequence). As DNA, the CDR3 is TGTGCCGACTCGGAAGGGGTAGAGACCCAGTACTTC. Translating gives CADSEGVETQYF.

The V and J genes are TRBV9 and TRBJ1-6; maybe TRBD1 (6 bases). The length of the CDR3 is 14 residues. Germline CDR1 reads SGDLS; CDR2 reads YYNGEE. Deletions cut 3 bases from V and 7 bases from J, with 11 bases between. The CDR3 loop is CASSAGDTNSPLHF. For the CDR3, the DNA is TGTGCCAGCAGCGCCGGGGACACCAATTCACCCCTCCACTTT.

In this sample, this clone turned up once. The chain links TRBV6-4 to TRBJ2-7; maybe TRBD1 (5 bases). This CDR3 contains 15 residues. Per germline, CDR1 MRHNA and CDR2 SNTAGT. V dropped 6 bases and J dropped 3 bases, with 18 bases sitting between them. The CDR3 is CASRITTASDYEQYF. CDR3 DNA: TGTGCCAGCAGGATCACGACAGCTTCGGACTACGAGCAGTACTTC.

V usage is TRBV9 and J usage is TRBJ1-2; a possible D gene is TRBD1 (6 bases). CDR1 is SGDLS, CDR2 YYNGEE, per germline. The CDR3 is made up of 16 amino acids. V was cut by 3 bases and J by 5 bases, with 20 bases left in between. CDR3 residues: CASSGGAQGRAYGYTF. CDR3 nucleotide sequence: TGTGCCAGCAGCGGCGGTGCGCAGGGGCGCGCGTATGGCTACACCTTC.

The V gene is TRBV11-2, the J gene TRBJ1-1; D unclear. This CDR3 comprises 14 residues. In germline, CDR1 is SGHAT, CDR2 FQNNGV. Between the trimmed V and J ends, which lost 5 bases and 6 bases, there was a span of 16 bases. Here the CDR3 reads CASSPQGGLAEAFF. The CDR3 DNA reads as TGTGCCAGCAGCCCCCAAGGCGGGCTCGCTGAAGCTTTCTTT.

The V call is TRBV4-1, the J call TRBJ1-5; D not resolved. With 6 bases removed from V and 0 bases from J, the gap between germline ends came to 15 bases. Germline V lookup: CDR1 MGHRA, CDR2 YSYEKL. The CDR3 spans 16 residues. CDR3: CASSLTTPASNQPQHF. CDR3 nucleotide sequence: TGCGCCAGCAGTCTCACGACACCTGCTAGCAATCAGCCCCAGCATTTT.